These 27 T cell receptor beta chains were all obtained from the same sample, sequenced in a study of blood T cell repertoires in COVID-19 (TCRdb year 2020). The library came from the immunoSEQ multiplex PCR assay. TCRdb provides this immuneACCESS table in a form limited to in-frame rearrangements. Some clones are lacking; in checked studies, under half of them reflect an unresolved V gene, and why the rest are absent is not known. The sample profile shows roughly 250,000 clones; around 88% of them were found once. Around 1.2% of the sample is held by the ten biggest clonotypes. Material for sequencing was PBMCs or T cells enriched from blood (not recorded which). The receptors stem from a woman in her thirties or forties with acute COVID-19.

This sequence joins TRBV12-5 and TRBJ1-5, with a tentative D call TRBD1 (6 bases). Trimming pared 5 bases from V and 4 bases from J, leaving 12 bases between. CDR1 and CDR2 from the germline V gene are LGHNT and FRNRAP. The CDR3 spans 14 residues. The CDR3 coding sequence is TGTGCTAGTGGTCTAGGGGGGGAAAATCAGCCCCAGCATTTT. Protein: CASGLGGENQPQHF.

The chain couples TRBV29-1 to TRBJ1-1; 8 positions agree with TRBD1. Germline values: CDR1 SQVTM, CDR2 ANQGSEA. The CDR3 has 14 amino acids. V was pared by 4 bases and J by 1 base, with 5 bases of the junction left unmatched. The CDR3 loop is CSVGGGQGNTEAFF. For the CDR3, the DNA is TGCAGCGTTGGGGGAGGACAGGGGAACACTGAAGCTTTCTTT.

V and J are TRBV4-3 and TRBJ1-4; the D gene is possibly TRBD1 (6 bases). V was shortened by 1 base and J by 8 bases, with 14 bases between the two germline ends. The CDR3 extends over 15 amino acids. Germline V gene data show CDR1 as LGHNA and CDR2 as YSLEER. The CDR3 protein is CASSQGTDEGEKLFF. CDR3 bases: TGCGCCAGCAGCCAAGGGACAGACGAGGGAGAAAAACTGTTTTTT.

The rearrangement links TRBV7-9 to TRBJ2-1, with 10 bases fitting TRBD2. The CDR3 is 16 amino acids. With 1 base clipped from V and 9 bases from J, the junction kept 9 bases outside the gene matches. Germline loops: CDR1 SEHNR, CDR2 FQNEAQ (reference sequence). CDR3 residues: CASSLGRAGGPIEQFF. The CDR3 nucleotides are TGTGCCAGCAGCTTAGGCCGAGCGGGAGGGCCAATTGAGCAGTTCTTC.

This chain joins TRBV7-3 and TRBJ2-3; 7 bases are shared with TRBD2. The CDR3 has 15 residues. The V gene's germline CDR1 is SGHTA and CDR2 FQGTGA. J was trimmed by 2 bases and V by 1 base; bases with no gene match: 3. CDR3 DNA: TGTGCCAGCAGCTTAAGGCTAGCGGACACAGATACGCAGTATTTT. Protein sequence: CASSLRLADTDTQYF.

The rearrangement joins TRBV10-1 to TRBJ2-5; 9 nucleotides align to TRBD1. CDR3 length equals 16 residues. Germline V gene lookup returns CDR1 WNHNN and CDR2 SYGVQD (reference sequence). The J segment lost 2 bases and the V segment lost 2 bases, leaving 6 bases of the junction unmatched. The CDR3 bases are TGCGCCAGCAGTGAGCAAATAGGGACAGGGCAAGAGACCCAGTACTTC. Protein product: CASSEQIGTGQETQYF.

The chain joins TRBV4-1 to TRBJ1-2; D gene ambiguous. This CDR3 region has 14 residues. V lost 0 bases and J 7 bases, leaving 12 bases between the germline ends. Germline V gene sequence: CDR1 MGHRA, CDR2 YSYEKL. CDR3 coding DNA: TGCGCCAGCAGCCAAGATTCGATGGAGGGTGGCTACACCTTC. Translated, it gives CASSQDSMEGGYTF.

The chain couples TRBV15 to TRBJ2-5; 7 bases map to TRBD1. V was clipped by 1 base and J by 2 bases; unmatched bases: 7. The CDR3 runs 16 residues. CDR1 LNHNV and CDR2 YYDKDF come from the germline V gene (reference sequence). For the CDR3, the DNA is TGTGCCACCAGCAGAGCCATAGGCAGGGGGCAAGAGACCCAGTACTTC. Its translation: CATSRAIGRGQETQYF. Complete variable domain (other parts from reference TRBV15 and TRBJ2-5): DAMVIQNPRYQVTQFGKPVTLSCSQTLNHNVMYWYQQKSSQAPKLLFHYYDKDFNNEADTPDNFQSRRPNTSFCFLDIRSPGLGDTAMYLCATSRAIGRGQETQYFGPGTRLLVL.

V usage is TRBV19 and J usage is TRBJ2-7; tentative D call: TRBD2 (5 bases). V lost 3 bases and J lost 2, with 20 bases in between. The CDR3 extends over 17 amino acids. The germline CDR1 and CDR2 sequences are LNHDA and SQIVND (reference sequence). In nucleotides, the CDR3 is TGTGCCAGTAGTATTTCCTTCTGGAGCGGTTCCACCTACGAGCAGTACTTC. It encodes CASSISFWSGSTYEQYF.

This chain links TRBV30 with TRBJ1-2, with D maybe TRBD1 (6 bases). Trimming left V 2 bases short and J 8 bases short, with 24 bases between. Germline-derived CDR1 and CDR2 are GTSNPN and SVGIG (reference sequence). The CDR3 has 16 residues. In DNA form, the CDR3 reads TGTGCCTGGAGTACCCCAGGGAGGGGGGGCGCTGGGGGCTACACCTTC. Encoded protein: CAWSTPGRGGAGGYTF.

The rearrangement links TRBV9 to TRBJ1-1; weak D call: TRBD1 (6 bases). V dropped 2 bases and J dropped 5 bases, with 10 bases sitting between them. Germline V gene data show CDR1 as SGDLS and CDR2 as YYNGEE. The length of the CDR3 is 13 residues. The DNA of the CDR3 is TGTGCCAGCAGCGTTCACAGGGATACTGAAGCTTTCTTT. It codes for CASSVHRDTEAFF.

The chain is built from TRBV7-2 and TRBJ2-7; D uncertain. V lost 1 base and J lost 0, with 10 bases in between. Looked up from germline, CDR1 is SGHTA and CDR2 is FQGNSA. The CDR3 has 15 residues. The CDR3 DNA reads TGTGCCAGCAGCTTAGGTGCAGGTGTCTCCTACGAGCAGTACTTC. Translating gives CASSLGAGVSYEQYF. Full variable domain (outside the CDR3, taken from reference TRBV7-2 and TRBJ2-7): GAGVSQSPSNKVTEKGKDVELRCDPISGHTALYWYRQSLGQGLEFLIYFQGNSAPDKSGLPSDRFSAERTGGSVSTLTIQRTQQEDSAVYLCASSLGAGVSYEQYFGPGTRLTVT.

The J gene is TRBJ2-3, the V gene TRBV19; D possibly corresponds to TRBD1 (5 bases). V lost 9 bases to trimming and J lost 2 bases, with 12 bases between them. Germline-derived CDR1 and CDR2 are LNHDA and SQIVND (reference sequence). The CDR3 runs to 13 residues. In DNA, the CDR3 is TGTGCCAGCGACACAGGATTCACAGATACGCAGTATTTT. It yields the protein CASDTGFTDTQYF.

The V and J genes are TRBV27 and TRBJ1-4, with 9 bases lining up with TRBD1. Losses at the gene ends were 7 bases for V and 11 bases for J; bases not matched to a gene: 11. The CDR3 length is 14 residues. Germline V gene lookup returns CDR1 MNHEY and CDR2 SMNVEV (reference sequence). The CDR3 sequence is CASTNAGDREKLFF. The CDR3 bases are TGTGCCAGCACCAATGCGGGGGACAGGGAGAAACTGTTTTTT.

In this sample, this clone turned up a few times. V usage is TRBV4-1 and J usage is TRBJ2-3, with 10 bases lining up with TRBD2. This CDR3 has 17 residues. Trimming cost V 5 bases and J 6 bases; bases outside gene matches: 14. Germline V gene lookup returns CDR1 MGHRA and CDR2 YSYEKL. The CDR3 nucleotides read TGCGCCAGCAGCGCCAACCTAAACAGCGGGAGGGCGGATACGCAGTATTTT. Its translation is CASSANLNSGRADTQYF.

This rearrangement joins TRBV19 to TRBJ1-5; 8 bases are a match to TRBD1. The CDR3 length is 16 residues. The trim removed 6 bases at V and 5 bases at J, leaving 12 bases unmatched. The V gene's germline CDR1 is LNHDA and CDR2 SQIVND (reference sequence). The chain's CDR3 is CASSEFGTGRDQPQHF. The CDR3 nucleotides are TGTGCCAGTAGCGAATTCGGGACAGGACGGGATCAGCCCCAGCATTTT.

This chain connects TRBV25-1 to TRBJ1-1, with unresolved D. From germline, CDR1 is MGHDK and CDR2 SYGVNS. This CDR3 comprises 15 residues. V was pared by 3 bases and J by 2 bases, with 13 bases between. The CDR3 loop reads CASSELEGYNTEAFF. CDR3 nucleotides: TGTGCCAGCAGTGAGTTAGAGGGATACAACACTGAAGCTTTCTTT. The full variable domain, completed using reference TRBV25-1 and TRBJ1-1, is EADIYQTPRYLVIGTGKKITLECSQTMGHDKMYWYQQDPGMELHLIHYSYGVNSTEKGDLSSESTVSRIRTEHFPLTLESARPSHTSQYLCASSELEGYNTEAFFGQGTRLTVV.

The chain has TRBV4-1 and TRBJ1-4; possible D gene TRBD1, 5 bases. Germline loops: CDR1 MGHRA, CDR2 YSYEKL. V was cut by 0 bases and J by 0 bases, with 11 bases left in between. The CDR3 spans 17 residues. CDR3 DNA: TGCGCCAGCAGCCAAGATCGGGGGAGCACAACTAATGAAAAACTGTTTTTT. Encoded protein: CASSQDRGSTTNEKLFF.

This CDR3 reads CASSSSLAETDTQYF. For the CDR3, the DNA is TGCGCCAGCAGCTCCTCACTAGCGGAGACAGATACGCAGTATTTT. V is TRBV5-1 and J is TRBJ2-3; 8 nucleotides agree with TRBD2. Germline V CDR1 and CDR2: SGHRS, YFSETQ. The CDR3 loop spans 15 amino acids. V lost 3 bases to trimming and J lost 3 bases; unmatched junction nucleotides: 6.

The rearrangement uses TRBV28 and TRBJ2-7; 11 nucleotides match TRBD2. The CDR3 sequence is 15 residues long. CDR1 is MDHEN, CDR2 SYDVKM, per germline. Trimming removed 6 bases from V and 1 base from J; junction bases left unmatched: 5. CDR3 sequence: CASSPGTSGSYEQYF. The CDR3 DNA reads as TGTGCCAGCAGCCCCGGGACTAGCGGTTCCTACGAGCAGTACTTC.

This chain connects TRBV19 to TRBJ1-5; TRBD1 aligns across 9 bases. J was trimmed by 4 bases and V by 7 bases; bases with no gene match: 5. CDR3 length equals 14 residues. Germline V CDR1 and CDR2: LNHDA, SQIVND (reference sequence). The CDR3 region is CASTAGTGNQPQHF. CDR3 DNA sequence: TGTGCCAGTACCGCCGGGACAGGGAATCAGCCCCAGCATTTT.

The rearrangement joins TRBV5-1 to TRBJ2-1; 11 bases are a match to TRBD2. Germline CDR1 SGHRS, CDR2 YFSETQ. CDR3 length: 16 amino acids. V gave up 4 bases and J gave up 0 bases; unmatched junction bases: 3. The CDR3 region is CASSPTSGSSYNEQFF. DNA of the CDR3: TGCGCCAGCAGCCCCACTAGCGGGAGCTCCTACAATGAGCAGTTCTTC. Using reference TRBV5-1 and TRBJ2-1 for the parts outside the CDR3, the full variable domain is KAGVTQTPRYLIKTRGQQVTLSCSPISGHRSVSWYQQTPGQGLQFLFEYFSETQRNKGNFPGRFSGRQFSNSRSEMNVSTLELGDSALYLCASSPTSGSSYNEQFFGPGTRLTVL.

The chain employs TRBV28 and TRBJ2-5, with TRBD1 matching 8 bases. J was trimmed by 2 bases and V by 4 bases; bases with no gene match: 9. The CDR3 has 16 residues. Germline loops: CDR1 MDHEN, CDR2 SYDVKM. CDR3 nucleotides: TGTGCCAGCAGTTCCAGGGGGCTACCCTTACAAGAGACCCAGTACTTC. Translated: CASSSRGLPLQETQYF.

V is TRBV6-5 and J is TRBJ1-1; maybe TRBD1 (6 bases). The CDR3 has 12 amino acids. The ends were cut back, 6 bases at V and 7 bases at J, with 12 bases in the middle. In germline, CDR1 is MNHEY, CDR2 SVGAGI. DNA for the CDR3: TGTGCCAGCAGAGACAGGATCAATGAAGCTTTCTTT. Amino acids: CASRDRINEAFF.

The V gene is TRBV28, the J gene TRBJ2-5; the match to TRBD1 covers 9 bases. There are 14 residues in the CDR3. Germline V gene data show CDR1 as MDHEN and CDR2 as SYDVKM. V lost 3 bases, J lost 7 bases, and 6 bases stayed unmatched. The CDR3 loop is CASSFRGQGMTQYF. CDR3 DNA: TGTGCCAGCAGTTTCAGGGGACAGGGTATGACCCAGTACTTC. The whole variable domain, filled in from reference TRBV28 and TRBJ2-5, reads DVKVTQSSRYLVKRTGEKVFLECVQDMDHENMFWYRQDPGLGLRLIYFSYDVKMKEKGDIPEGYSVSREKKERFSLILESASTNQTSMYLCASSFRGQGMTQYFGPGTRLLVL.

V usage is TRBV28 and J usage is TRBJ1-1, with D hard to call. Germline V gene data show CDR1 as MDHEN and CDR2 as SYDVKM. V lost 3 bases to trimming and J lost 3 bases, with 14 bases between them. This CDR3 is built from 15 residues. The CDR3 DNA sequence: TGTGCCAGCAGTTTGGGCCAGGTGCCGGACACTGAAGCTTTCTTT. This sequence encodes CASSLGQVPDTEAFF.

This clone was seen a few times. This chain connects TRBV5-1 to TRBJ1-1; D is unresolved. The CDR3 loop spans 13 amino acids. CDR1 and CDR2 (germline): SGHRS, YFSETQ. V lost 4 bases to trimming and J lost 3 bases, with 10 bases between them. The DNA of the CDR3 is TGCGCCAGCAGCCCACGACAAGACACTGAAGCTTTCTTT. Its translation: CASSPRQDTEAFF.